This record covers a single TCR beta chain. Antigen specificity is unknown. These data are taken from a study of PD-1 blockade in classical Hodgkin lymphoma. About the research overall: A 3 mg/kg intravenous dose of nivolumab was received by patients every 2 weeks. Overall study findings and caveats: Relapsed/refractory patients reportedly had the lowest baseline TCR diversity, below newly diagnosed patients, who were below healthy donors. Newly diagnosed and completely responding patients shared comparable baseline diversity.

The V end lost 3 bases, the J end lost 4 bases, and 19 bases lay between the germline ends. Germline values: CDR1 MNHNS, CDR2 SASEGT. CDR3 length: 18 amino acids. All patients relapsed after autologous stem cell transplantation, and brentuximab vedotin exposure varied. Patients showed best responses of complete response, partial response or progressive disease. The method was immunoSEQ multiplex PCR; TCRdb's version includes in-frame clones alone and lacks a portion of them. Here the sample spans 30,000 or so clones, more than 65% being singletons. The sample here was peripheral blood mononuclear cells (PBMCs), taken before the second cycle of nivolumab. This clonotype was obtained from a human donor with classical Hodgkin lymphoma. This rearrangement joins TRBV6-1 to TRBJ2-6; D may be TRBD1 (5 bases). In nucleotides, the CDR3 is TGTGCCAGCAGTGACCCCCGGGTTAGGGGTGGCGGGGCCAACGTCCTGACTTTC. This translates into CASSDPRVRGGGANVLTF.